The T cell receptor beta chain under discussion was sequenced for a study of blood T cell repertoires in COVID-19 (TCRdb year 2020). In the study overall: The collaborator samples originated in the United States, Italy and Spain and spanned the acute and convalescent phases of COVID-19. The prospective study material was composed of cDNA or gDNA derived from T cells, B-cell-depleted T cells, or PBMCs. Subjects who had been exposed to COVID-19, were actively infected with it, or had recovered from it provided the deeply sampled blood TCRbeta repertoires that made up the dataset. A freely available public database, intended as a resource for researchers studying the immune response to SARS-CoV-2, is where the repertoires were released. The samples were drawn from the first 160 participants of the ongoing ImmuneRACE study and from 950 to 1,500 subjects provided by 6 global collaborators. A de-identified subject ID, COVID-19 status, age in years and sex were almost always included in the sample metadata. HLA class I and class II types, where available, came from metadata supplied by the sample provider rather than from assay-based typing.

General study outcomes and caveats: The quantity of clinical and demographic metadata differed by source and by participant and was supplied without curation.

As concerns this clone: Its binding antigen is unknown. Qualities for individual bases were not recorded, and no much larger clone is one base off.

Each collaborating institution followed its own protocols to collect whole blood in K2EDTA tubes. For TCRbeta analysis, collaborator samples were shipped as frozen whole blood, as isolated PBMCs, or as DNA extracted from either sample type. The immunoSEQ Assay, a bias-controlled multiplex PCR, was used to amplify TCRbeta CDR3 regions from genomic DNA. The authors' analysis ran thus. The number of nucleated cells in each sample was estimated from the amplification of reference gene primers within the assay. Sequence reads were collapsed and filtered to measure the absolute abundance of every unique TCRbeta CDR3 rearrangement. For each sample, productive Simpson clonality was calculated as the square root of Simpson's diversity index over productive rearrangements. The source is immuneACCESS, and TCRdb retained only in-frame sequences with V and J called. Part of the clones is not carried over; for the studies checked, unresolved V genes explain less than half of this, and the remainder is unexplained. That table gives V, J and clone size, and the DNA gave D and trimming. This sample comprises over 20,000 clones, 90% of them detected only once. Jointly, the top ten make up around 2.8% of the sample.

V is pruned by 3 bases and J by 7 bases, leaving 9 bases of the junction without a gene match. According to the germline V gene (reference sequence), CDR1 reads MNHEY and CDR2 reads SMNVEV. The CDR3 holds 16 amino acids from the cysteine to the phenylalanine. Only the CDR3 DNA is retained, 48 bases long and in frame from the first base. The sequence was obtained from a man in his 70s with acute or convalescent COVID-19. Material for sequencing was peripheral blood. The chain is assembled from TRBV27 and TRBJ1-6; 7 central bases correspond to TRBD1. The DNA reads TGTGCCAGCAGTTTCAAGTCCGGGACAGCAAATTCACCCCTCCACTTT. Its coded protein is CASSFKSGTANSPLHF.